This TCR beta chain stems from a study of beta chain features in type 1 diabetes. The germline V and J ends were trimmed by 0 bases and 6 bases, with 3 bases remaining between them. This CDR3 is built from 13 residues. The germline V gene encodes CDR1 LNHNV and CDR2 YYDKDF (reference sequence). Expressed TCRB transcripts got sequenced, as all isolated RNA was reverse transcribed. Assay used: immunoSEQ multiplex PCR; TCRdb lists only in-frame clones, some missing. The table records hundreds of thousands of clones, 6.5% to 10% of them present only once. Only one heparinised blood draw was taken per donor, and its volume averaged around 120 mL. CD4+ cells of the naive, central memory, regulatory and stem cell-like memory types were sorted via CD45RO/CCR7/CD25/CD127/CD95/CD27.

This chain connects TRBV15 to TRBJ1-6; no definite D call. The clonotype was recovered from a woman aged 18-29 years in good health. The sample comprised central memory CD4+ T cells from blood. The CDR3 DNA reads as TGTGCCACCAGCAGAGATCGTAATTCACCCCTCCACTTT. Its translation: CATSRDRNSPLHF.